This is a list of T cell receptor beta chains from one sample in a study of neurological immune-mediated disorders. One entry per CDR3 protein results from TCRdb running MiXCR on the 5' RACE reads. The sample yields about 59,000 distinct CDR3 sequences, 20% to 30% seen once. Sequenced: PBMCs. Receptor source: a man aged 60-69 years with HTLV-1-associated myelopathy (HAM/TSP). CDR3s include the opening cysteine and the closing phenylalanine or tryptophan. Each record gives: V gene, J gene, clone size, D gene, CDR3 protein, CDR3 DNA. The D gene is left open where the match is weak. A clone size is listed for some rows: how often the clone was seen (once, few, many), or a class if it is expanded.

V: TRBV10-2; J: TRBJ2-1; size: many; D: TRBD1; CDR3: CASDRGGGNEQFF; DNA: TGCGCCAGCGACAGGGGGGGAGGGAATGAGCAGTTCTTC
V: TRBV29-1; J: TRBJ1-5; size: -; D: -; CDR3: CSVGGPNQPQHF; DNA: TGCAGCGTTGGTGGCCCCAATCAGCCCCAGCATTTT
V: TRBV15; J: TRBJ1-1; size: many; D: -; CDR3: CATSRDQVVDTEAFF; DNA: TGTGCCACCAGCAGAGATCAGGTAGTAGACACTGAAGCTTTCTTT
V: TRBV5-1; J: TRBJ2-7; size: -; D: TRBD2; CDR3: CASIREESGTNEQYF; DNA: TGCGCCAGCATTCGGGAGGAGAGCGGGACTAACGAGCAGTACTTC
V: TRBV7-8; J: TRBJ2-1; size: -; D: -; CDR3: CASSSGIDNEQFF; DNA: TGTGCCAGCAGCTCCGGGATAGACAATGAGCAGTTCTTC
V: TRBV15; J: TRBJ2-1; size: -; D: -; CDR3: CATSRDPGDNEQFF; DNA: TGTGCCACCAGCAGAGATCCAGGGGACAATGAGCAGTTCTTC
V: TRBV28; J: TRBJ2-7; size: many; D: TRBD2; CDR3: CASSERGLGGYEQYF; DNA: TGTGCCAGCAGTGAGCGGGGACTAGGAGGTTACGAGCAGTACTTC
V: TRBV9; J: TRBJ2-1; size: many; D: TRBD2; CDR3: CASSVASGYNEQFF; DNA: TGTGCCAGCAGCGTGGCTAGCGGTTACAATGAGCAGTTCTTC
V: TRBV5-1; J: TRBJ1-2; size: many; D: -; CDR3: CASSLESGSYGYTF; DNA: TGCGCCAGCAGCTTGGAATCCGGATCCTATGGCTACACCTTC
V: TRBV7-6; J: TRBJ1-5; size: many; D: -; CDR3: CASSWDKEGPQHF; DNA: TGTGCCAGCAGCTGGGACAAGGAGGGGCCCCAGCATTTT
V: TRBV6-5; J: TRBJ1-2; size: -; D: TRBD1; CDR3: CACTYGRTGDYGYTF; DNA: TGTGCCTGCACCTACGGAAGGACAGGGGACTATGGTTACACCTTC
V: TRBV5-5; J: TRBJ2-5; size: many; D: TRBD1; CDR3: CASSGTGEETQYF; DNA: TGTGCCAGCAGCGGGACAGGGGAAGAGACCCAGTACTTC
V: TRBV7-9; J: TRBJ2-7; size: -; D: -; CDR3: CASSIRTEFYEQYF; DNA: TGTGCCAGCAGCATAAGGACGGAATTCTACGAGCAGTACTTC
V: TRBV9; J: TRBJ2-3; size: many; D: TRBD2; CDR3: CASSVNPGGSTDTQYF; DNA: TGTGCCAGCAGCGTAAATCCGGGAGGTAGCACAGATACGCAGTATTTT
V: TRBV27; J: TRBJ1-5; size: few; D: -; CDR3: CASTPHINSNQPQHF; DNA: TGTGCCAGCACGCCCCACATTAATAGCAATCAGCCCCAGCATTTT
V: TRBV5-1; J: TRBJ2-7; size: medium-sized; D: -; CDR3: CASSLSPGEEQYF; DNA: TGCGCCAGCAGCTTGTCCCCCGGGGAGGAGCAGTACTTC
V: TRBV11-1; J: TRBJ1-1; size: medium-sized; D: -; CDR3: CASSLANQLAKGAFF; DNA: TGTGCCAGCAGCTTAGCGAACCAGCTTGCGAAGGGGGCTTTCTTT
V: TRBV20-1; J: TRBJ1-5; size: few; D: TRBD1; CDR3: CSATGTGGGQPQHF; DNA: TGCAGTGCCACCGGGACAGGGGGCGGTCAGCCCCAGCATTTT
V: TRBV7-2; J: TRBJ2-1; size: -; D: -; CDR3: CASSKTGTWGMGEQFF; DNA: TGTGCCAGCAGCAAAACCGGGACATGGGGTATGGGTGAGCAGTTCTTC
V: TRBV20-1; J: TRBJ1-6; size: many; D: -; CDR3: CSASPGTRNSPLHF; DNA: TGCAGTGCTAGCCCCGGGACGCGCAATTCACCCCTCCACTTT
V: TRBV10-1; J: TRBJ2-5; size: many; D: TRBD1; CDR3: CASSESGGQTQYF; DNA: TGCGCCAGCAGCGAGTCAGGGGGACAGACCCAGTACTTC
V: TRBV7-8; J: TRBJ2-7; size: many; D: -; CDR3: CASSLGGTHVYYEQYF; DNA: TGTGCCAGCAGCTTAGGCGGGACACACGTCTACTACGAGCAGTACTTC
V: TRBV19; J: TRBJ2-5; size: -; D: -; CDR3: CASSIGSTGETQYF; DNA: TGTGCCAGTAGTATAGGCTCAACGGGAGAGACCCAGTACTTC
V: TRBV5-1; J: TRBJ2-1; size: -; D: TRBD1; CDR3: CASSAGQGVHEQFF; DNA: TGCGCCAGCAGCGCCGGACAGGGGGTGCATGAGCAGTTCTTC
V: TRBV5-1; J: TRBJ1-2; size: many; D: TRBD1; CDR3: CASSHGTGAYYGYTF; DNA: TGCGCCAGCAGCCATGGGACAGGGGCTTACTATGGCTACACCTTC
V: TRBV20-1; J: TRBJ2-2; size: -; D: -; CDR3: CSATGGSGANTGELFF; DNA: TGCAGTGCTACGGGGGGCAGCGGGGCGAACACCGGGGAGCTGTTTTTT
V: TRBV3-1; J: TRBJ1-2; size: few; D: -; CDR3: CASSQRWEYYGYTF; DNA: TGTGCCAGCAGCCAACGGTGGGAATACTATGGCTACACCTTC
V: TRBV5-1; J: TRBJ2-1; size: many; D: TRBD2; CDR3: CASSLDLAGARNEQFF; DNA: TGCGCCAGCAGCTTGGATTTGGCGGGAGCGCGAAATGAGCAGTTCTTC
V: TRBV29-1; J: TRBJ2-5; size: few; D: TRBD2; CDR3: CSAGGRVETQYF; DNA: TGCAGCGCGGGCGGGAGGGTTGAGACCCAGTACTTC
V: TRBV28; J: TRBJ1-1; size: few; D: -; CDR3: CASSHSRGKERAFF; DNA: TGTGCCAGCAGTCATAGCAGGGGAAAAGAGAGAGCTTTCTTT
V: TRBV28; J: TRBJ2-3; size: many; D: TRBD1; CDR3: CASSPPQGAIADTQYF; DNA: TGTGCCAGCAGTCCACCTCAGGGGGCGATTGCAGATACGCAGTATTTT
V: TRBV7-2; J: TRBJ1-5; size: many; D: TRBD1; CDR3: CASSFLQGGQPQHF; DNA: TGTGCCAGCAGCTTCTTACAGGGGGGTCAGCCCCAGCATTTT
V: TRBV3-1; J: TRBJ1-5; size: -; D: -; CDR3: CASSKTPGNQPQHF; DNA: TGTGCCAGCAGCAAAACGCCAGGGAATCAGCCCCAACATTTT
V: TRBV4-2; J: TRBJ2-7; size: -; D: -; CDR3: CASSQEGGRAYEQCF; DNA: TGTGCAAGCAGCCAAGAGGGGGGCAGAGCCTACGAGCAGTGCTTC
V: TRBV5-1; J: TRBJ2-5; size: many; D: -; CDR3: CASSVRADQETQYF; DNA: TGCGCCAGCAGCGTCCGGGCCGACCAAGAGACCCAGTACTTC
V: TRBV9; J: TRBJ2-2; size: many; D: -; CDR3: CASSVGQGNTGELFF; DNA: TGTGCCAGCAGCGTAGGTCAGGGTAACACCGGGGAGCTGTTTTTT
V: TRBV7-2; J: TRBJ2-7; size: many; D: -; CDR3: CASSLGGSPGEQYF; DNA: TGTGCCAGCAGCTTAGGAGGGAGTCCGGGCGAGCAGTACTTC